The 18 T cell receptor beta chains below were found in one sample sequenced in a study of blood T cell repertoires in COVID-19. Profiled with immunoSEQ multiplex PCR; TCRdb holds only in-frame clones, not every one. The sample lists around 200,000 clones, roughly 80% occurring once. The sample comprised peripheral blood. These receptor sequences come from a woman of 80 years or more with active or convalescent COVID-19.

DNA for the CDR3: TGTGCCAGCAGCGTAGGTGCTAGCGGGGGGAATAAAGAGACCCAGTACTTC. Amino acid sequence: CASSVGASGGNKETQYF. This chain uses TRBV9 with TRBJ2-5, with 11 bases identical to TRBD2. The CDR3 has 17 residues. Germline CDR1 SGDLS, CDR2 YYNGEE. J was trimmed by 3 bases and V by 0 bases; bases with no gene match: 7.

This chain joins TRBV4-1 and TRBJ2-3; maybe TRBD2 (5 bases). This CDR3 contains 15 residues. Looked up from germline, CDR1 is MGHRA and CDR2 is YSYEKL. The V end was cut by 1 base, the J end by 2 bases, with 10 bases between. CDR3 protein: CASSQGPAATDTQYF. In DNA, the CDR3 is TGCGCCAGCAGCCAAGGTCCAGCGGCCACAGATACGCAGTATTTT.

This chain uses TRBV27 with TRBJ2-7; 7 nucleotides line up with TRBD2. The trim removed 2 bases at V and 3 bases at J, leaving 1 base unmatched. The CDR3 is made up of 13 amino acids. CDR1 and CDR2 from the germline V gene are MNHEY and SMNVEV (reference sequence). The CDR3 DNA reads TGTGCCAGCAGTTTAGGCGGGAGCTACGAGCAGTACTTC. Translating gives CASSLGGSYEQYF.

The J gene is TRBJ2-3, the V gene TRBV5-4; TRBD2 matches 12 bases. With V trimmed by 4 bases and J by 6 bases, 9 bases remained unmatched. This CDR3 has 16 amino acids. The germline gives CDR1 SGHNT, CDR2 YYREEE (reference sequence). CDR3 protein: CASSPTLAGGADTQYF. The CDR3 bases are TGTGCCAGCAGCCCTACACTAGCGGGAGGAGCCGATACGCAGTATTTT. The variable domain in full, completed from reference TRBV5-4 and TRBJ2-3, reads ETGVTQSPTHLIKTRGQQVTLRCSSQSGHNTVSWYQQALGQGPQFIFQYYREEENGRGNFPPRFSGLQFPNYSSELNVNALELDDSALYLCASSPTLAGGADTQYFGPGTRLTVL.

This chain connects TRBV7-2 to TRBJ1-2; unclear D gene. V lost 3 bases and J lost 1, with 15 bases in between. The CDR3 has 16 residues. Germline values: CDR1 SGHTA, CDR2 FQGNSA. The CDR3 sequence is CASSFAGRKSNYGYTF. CDR3 DNA: TGTGCCAGCAGCTTTGCGGGCAGGAAAAGTAACTATGGCTACACCTTC.

The chain has TRBV18 and TRBJ2-7, with a weak D call TRBD2 (5 bases). Germline V gives CDR1 KGHSH, CDR2 LQKENI. Trimming shortened V by 6 bases and J by 11 bases, and 14 bases separated the two germline ends. This CDR3 spans 11 amino acids. The CDR3 DNA sequence: TGTGCCAGCTCTAGCGAAACGTCTAAGTACTTC. This gives the protein CASSSETSKYF.

In its sample, this clone was seen a few times. V and J are TRBV6-5 and TRBJ2-7; TRBD1 matches 10 bases. Losses at the gene ends were 5 bases for V and 3 bases for J; bases not matched to a gene: 4. Germline V CDR1 and CDR2: MNHEY, SVGAGI. The CDR3 consists of 14 residues. CDR3 region: CASSPTGGFYEQYF. The CDR3, as DNA: TGTGCCAGCAGTCCGACAGGGGGCTTCTACGAGCAGTACTTC.

This chain uses TRBV19 with TRBJ1-2, with D possibly TRBD1 on 5 matching bases. The germline V and J ends were trimmed by 3 bases and 5 bases, with 16 bases remaining between them. There are 15 residues in the CDR3. From germline, CDR1 is LNHDA and CDR2 SQIVND (reference sequence). The CDR3, as DNA: TGTGCCAGTAGTATTGGCCGAGGGGACTTGTATGGCTACACCTTC. Translated: CASSIGRGDLYGYTF.

The chain is built from TRBV6-2 or TRBV6-3 and TRBJ2-7; 8 bases line up with TRBD1. The CDR3 consists of 16 residues. V was clipped by 0 bases and J by 5 bases; unmatched bases: 9. The germline V gene has CDR1 MNHEY and CDR2 SVGEGT. The CDR3 region is CASSYSGTGTFDEQYF. In DNA, the CDR3 is TGTGCCAGCAGTTACTCCGGGACAGGAACCTTCGACGAGCAGTACTTC.

In its sample, this clone was seen a few times. V usage is TRBV10-1 and J usage is TRBJ2-1; 14 bases agree with TRBD2. Germline V gene sequence: CDR1 WNHNN, CDR2 SYGVQD (reference sequence). V gave up 6 bases and J gave up 8 bases; unmatched junction bases: 6. CDR3 length equals 15 residues. CDR3 sequence reads: CASSRTSGGCDEQFF. CDR3 nucleotide sequence: TGCGCCAGCAGCCGGACTAGCGGGGGGTGCGATGAGCAGTTCTTC.

CDR3 nucleotides: TGCGCCAGCAGCTTCGACTATATTGAGCAGTTCTTC. Residues: CASSFDYIEQFF. The gene calls are TRBV5-1 and TRBJ2-1, with D possibly being TRBD2 (5 bases). Germline V lookup: CDR1 SGHRS, CDR2 YFSETQ. Between the trimmed V and J ends, which lost 2 bases and 9 bases, there was a span of 9 bases. The CDR3 sequence is 12 residues long.

This chain connects TRBV6-2 or TRBV6-3 to TRBJ2-1, with D hard to call. Trimming pared 0 bases from V and 10 bases from J, leaving 10 bases between. The CDR3 loop spans 13 amino acids. Germline CDR1 is MNHEY and CDR2 is SVGEGT. CDR3 nucleotides: TGTGCCAGCAGTTACTCGACTCCCTTAGAGCAGTTCTTC. This sequence encodes CASSYSTPLEQFF.

V gene TRBV5-5 combines with J gene TRBJ2-6, with D perhaps TRBD1 (5 bases). Per the germline V gene, CDR1 is SGHKS and CDR2 is YYEKEE (reference sequence). This CDR3 is built from 16 residues. The V end was cut by 4 bases, the J end by 0 bases, with 11 bases between. The CDR3 here is CASSHLDSSGANVLTF. Written as DNA, the CDR3 is TGTGCCAGCAGCCATCTCGACAGCTCTGGGGCCAACGTCCTGACTTTC.

This chain links TRBV19 with TRBJ1-2; D is unclear. V lost 3 bases and J lost 0, with 20 bases in between. Germline V CDR1 and CDR2: LNHDA, SQIVND (reference sequence). The CDR3 covers 18 residues. CDR3 sequence: CASSINVERRTSNYGYTF. In DNA form, the CDR3 reads TGTGCCAGTAGTATTAACGTCGAACGGCGGACTTCTAACTATGGCTACACCTTC.

V and J are TRBV5-5 and TRBJ2-3; no clear D. The CDR3 contains 14 residues. Trimming stripped 6 bases from V and 1 base from J, with 12 bases between. Germline V gene lookup returns CDR1 SGHKS and CDR2 YYEKEE (reference sequence). This chain's CDR3 is CASMAMYGTDTQYF. The DNA for the CDR3 is TGTGCCAGCATGGCCATGTACGGCACAGATACGCAGTATTTT.

The chain is built from TRBV11-1 and TRBJ1-1; D possibly corresponds to TRBD1 (5 bases). Trimming removed 6 bases from V and 1 base from J, with 12 bases in between. The CDR3 is 14 amino acids. Germline V gene sequence: CDR1 SGHAT, CDR2 FQDESV (reference sequence). Written as DNA, the CDR3 is TGTGCCAGCAGGCTGCTGGGGGGGAACACTGAAGCTTTCTTT. Its translation: CASRLLGGNTEAFF.

The chain employs TRBV15 and TRBJ1-2; D is ambiguous. CDR3 size: 14 residues. Germline CDR1 is LNHNV and CDR2 is YYDKDF (reference sequence). Trimming removed 6 bases from V and 7 bases from J, with 18 bases in between. The CDR3 DNA follows: TGTGCCACCAGTACCCGGCGAGGTATCGGTGGCTACACCTTC. Its protein is CATSTRRGIGGYTF.

The gene calls are TRBV4-2 and TRBJ2-3; TRBD1 agrees at 8 bases. J lost 6 bases, V lost 0 bases, and 11 bases had no gene match. This CDR3 contains 17 residues. Germline assignment: CDR1 LGHNA and CDR2 YNFKEQ. CDR3 in amino acids: CASSQDTGGVGGDTQYF. DNA of the CDR3: TGTGCCAGCAGCCAAGATACAGGGGGAGTTGGTGGGGATACGCAGTATTTT.